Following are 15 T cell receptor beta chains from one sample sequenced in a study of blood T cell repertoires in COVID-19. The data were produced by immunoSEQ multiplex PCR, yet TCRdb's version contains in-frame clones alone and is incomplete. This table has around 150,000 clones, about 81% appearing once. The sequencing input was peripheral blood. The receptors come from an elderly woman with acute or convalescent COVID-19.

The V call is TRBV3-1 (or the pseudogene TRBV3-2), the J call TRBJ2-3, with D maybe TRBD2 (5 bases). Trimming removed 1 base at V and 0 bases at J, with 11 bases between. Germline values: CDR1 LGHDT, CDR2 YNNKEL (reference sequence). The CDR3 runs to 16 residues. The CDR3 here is CASSQVTGGSTDTQYF. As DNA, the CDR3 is TGTGCCAGCAGCCAAGTTACGGGCGGGAGCACAGATACGCAGTATTTT.

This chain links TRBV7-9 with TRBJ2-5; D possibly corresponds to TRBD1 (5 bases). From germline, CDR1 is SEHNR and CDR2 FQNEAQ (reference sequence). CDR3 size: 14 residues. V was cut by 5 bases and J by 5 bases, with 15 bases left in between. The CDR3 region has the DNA TGTGCCAGCAGCGCCCTGCAGGGCCTGGAGACCCAGTACTTC. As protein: CASSALQGLETQYF.

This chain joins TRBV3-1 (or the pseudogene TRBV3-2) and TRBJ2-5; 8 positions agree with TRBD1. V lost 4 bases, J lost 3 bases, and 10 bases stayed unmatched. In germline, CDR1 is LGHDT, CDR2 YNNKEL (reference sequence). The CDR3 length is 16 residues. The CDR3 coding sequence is TGTGCCAGCAGCCGGTTCGGACAGGGACAGAAAGAGACCCAGTACTTC. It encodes CASSRFGQGQKETQYF.

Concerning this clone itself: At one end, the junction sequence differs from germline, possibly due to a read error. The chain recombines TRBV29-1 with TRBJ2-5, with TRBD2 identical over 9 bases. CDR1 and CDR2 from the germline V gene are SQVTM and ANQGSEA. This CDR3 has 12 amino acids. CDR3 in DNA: TGCAGCGTTGGGTTTCCGGCTAGCGGGATTGACTTC. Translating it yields CSVGFPASGIDF.

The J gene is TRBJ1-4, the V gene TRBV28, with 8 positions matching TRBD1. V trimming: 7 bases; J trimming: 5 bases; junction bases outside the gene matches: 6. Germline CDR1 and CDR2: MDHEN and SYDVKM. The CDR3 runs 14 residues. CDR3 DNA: TGTGCCAGCAATCCGACAGGGGCAAATGAAAAACTGTTTTTT. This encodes CASNPTGANEKLFF. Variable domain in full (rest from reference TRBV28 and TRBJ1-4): DVKVTQSSRYLVKRTGEKVFLECVQDMDHENMFWYRQDPGLGLRLIYFSYDVKMKEKGDIPEGYSVSREKKERFSLILESASTNQTSMYLCASNPTGANEKLFFGSGTQLSVL.

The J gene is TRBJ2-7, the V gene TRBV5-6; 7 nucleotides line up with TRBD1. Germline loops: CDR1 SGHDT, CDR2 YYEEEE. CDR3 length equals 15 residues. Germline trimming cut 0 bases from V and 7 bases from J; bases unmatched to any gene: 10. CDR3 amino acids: CASSLERQGFEEQYF. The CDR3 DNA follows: TGTGCCAGCAGCTTGGAGAGACAGGGTTTTGAAGAGCAGTACTTC.

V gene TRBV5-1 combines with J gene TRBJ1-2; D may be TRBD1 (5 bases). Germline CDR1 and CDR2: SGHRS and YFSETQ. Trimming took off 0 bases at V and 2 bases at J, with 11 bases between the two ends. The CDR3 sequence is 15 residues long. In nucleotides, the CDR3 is TGCGCCAGCAGCTTGGCTGGGGCGTCAAACTATGGCTACACCTTC. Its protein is CASSLAGASNYGYTF.

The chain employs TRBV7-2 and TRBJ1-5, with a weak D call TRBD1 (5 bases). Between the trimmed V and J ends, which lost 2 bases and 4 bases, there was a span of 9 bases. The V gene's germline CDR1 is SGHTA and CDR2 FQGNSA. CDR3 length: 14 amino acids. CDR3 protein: CASSLSGGNQPQHF. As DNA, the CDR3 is TGTGCCAGCAGCTTATCGGGGGGGAATCAGCCCCAGCATTTT.

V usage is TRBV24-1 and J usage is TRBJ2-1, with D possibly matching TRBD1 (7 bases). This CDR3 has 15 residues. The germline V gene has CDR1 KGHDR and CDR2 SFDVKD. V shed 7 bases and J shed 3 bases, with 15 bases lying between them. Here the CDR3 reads CATSQTQGGYNEQFF. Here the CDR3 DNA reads TGTGCCACCAGCCAGACCCAGGGGGGCTACAATGAGCAGTTCTTC.

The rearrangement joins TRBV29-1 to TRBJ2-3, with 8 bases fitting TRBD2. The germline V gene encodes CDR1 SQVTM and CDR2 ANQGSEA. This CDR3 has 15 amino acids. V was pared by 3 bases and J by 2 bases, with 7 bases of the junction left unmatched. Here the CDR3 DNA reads TGCAGCGTTGAGCGCCTAGCGGGCGCCACAGATACGCAGTATTTT. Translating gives CSVERLAGATDTQYF.

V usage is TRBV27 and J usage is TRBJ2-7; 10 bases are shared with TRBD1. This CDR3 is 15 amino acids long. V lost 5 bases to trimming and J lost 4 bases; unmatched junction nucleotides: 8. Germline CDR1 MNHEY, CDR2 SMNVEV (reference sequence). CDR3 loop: CASSMKTGGLYEQYF. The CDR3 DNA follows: TGTGCCAGCAGTATGAAGACAGGGGGCTTATACGAGCAGTACTTC.

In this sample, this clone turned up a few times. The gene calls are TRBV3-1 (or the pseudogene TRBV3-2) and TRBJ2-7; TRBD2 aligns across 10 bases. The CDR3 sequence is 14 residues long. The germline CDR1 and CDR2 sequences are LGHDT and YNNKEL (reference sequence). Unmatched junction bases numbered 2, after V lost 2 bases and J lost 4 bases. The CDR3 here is CASSQLAGEYEQYF. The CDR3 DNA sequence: TGTGCCAGCAGCCAACTAGCGGGGGAATACGAGCAGTACTTC.

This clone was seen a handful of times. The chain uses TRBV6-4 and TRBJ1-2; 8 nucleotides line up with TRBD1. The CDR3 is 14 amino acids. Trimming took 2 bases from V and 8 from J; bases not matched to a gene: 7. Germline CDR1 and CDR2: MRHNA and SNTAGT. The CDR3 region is CASSDTDRGYGYTF. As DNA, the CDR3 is TGTGCCAGCAGTGACACCGACAGGGGCTACGGCTACACCTTC.

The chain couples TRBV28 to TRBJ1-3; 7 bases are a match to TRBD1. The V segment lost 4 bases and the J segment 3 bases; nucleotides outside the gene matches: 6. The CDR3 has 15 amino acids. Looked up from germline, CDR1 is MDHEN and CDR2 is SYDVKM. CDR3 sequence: CASSYGQVVGNTIYF. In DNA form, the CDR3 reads TGTGCCAGCAGTTATGGACAGGTAGTTGGAAACACCATATATTTT.

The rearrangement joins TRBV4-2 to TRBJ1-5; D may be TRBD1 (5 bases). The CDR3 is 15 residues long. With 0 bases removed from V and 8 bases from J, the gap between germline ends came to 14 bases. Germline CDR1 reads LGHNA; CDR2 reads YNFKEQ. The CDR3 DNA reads TGTGCCAGCAGCCAAGATGACAGAACATGGGAGCCCCAGCATTTT. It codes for CASSQDDRTWEPQHF.